Each of the 30 T cell receptor beta chains below was sequenced from the same sample in a study of CD8+ T cells in alopecia areata. Isolated RNA was reverse transcribed into cDNA used as the sequencing template. Produced via immunoSEQ multiplex PCR; TCRdb's table is partial and in-frame only. The data contain fewer than 100,000 clones, 35% to 50% of them singletons. The sequenced sample consisted of CD4+ T cells sorted from blood. These TCRs come from a human donor with alopecia areata.

The chain recombines TRBV27 with TRBJ2-5, with 7 bases fitting TRBD1. The CDR3 contains 14 residues. After removal of 2 bases from V and 5 bases from J, the junction contained 5 bases not matched to a gene. The V gene's germline CDR1 is MNHEY and CDR2 SMNVEV (reference sequence). The CDR3: CASSLNRGRETQYF. The DNA for the CDR3 is TGTGCCAGCAGTTTAAACAGGGGACGGGAGACCCAGTACTTC.

This clone has a handful of counts. This chain uses TRBV30 with TRBJ2-5; 7 bases align to TRBD2. The CDR3 has 17 amino acids. V lost 1 base to trimming and J lost 1 base; unmatched junction nucleotides: 12. CDR1 is GTSNPN, CDR2 SVGIG, per germline (reference sequence). The CDR3 protein is CAWSGGRGALSQETQYF. DNA of the CDR3: TGTGCCTGGAGTGGCGGGAGAGGGGCCCTATCCCAAGAGACCCAGTACTTC.

The chain uses TRBV10-2 and TRBJ2-7, with 13 positions matching TRBD2. The CDR3 runs 14 residues. The V and J ends lost 7 bases and 5 bases, in that order; junction bases with no gene match: 5. Germline V gene lookup returns CDR1 WSHSY and CDR2 SAAADI. The CDR3 sequence is CASMAGLAGHEQYF. For the CDR3, the DNA is TGCGCCAGCATGGCGGGACTAGCGGGACACGAGCAGTACTTC.

CDR3 in amino acids: CAWSFKGSETQYF. The DNA of the CDR3 is TGTGCCTGGAGTTTCAAGGGTTCGGAGACCCAGTACTTC. The chain recombines TRBV30 with TRBJ2-5; D ambiguous. The V end was cut by 2 bases, the J end by 5 bases, with 12 bases between. The CDR3 runs 13 residues. Germline V gene sequence: CDR1 GTSNPN, CDR2 SVGIG (reference sequence). Full variable domain (rest looked up from reference TRBV30 and TRBJ2-5): SQTIHQWPATLVQPVGSPLSLECTVEGTSNPNLYWYRQAAGRGLQLLFYSVGIGQISSEVPQNLSASRPQDRQFILSSKKLLLSDSGFYLCAWSFKGSETQYFGPGTRLLVL.

The chain links TRBV28 to TRBJ2-7, with TRBD1 identical over 9 bases. CDR3 length: 16 amino acids. Germline V gives CDR1 MDHEN, CDR2 SYDVKM. With 6 bases clipped from V and 2 bases from J, the junction kept 11 bases outside the gene matches. CDR3 in amino acids: CASRGQGRRGPYEQYF. The CDR3 region has the DNA TGTGCCAGCAGGGGACAGGGACGGCGCGGCCCCTACGAGCAGTACTTC.

The chain is built from TRBV29-1 and TRBJ2-5; D call uncertain. With 0 bases removed from V and 6 bases from J, the gap between germline ends came to 2 bases. Germline assignment: CDR1 SQVTM and CDR2 ANQGSEA. This CDR3 comprises 10 residues. CDR3 loop: CSVEEQTQYF. CDR3 DNA: TGCAGCGTTGAAGAACAGACCCAGTACTTC.

This clone has a handful of counts. V is TRBV18 and J is TRBJ2-3, with 8 positions matching TRBD2. The V gene's germline CDR1 is KGHSH and CDR2 LQKENI. The CDR3 has 15 residues. Losses at the gene ends were 5 bases for V and 5 bases for J; bases not matched to a gene: 9. CDR3 region: CASSSLAGLQDTQYF. DNA of the CDR3: TGTGCCAGCTCAAGCCTAGCGGGCCTCCAAGATACGCAGTATTTT.

The rearrangement uses TRBV29-1 and TRBJ2-5, with D tentatively TRBD1 (5 bases). The V and J ends lost 2 bases and 5 bases respectively, with 12 bases between them. The V gene's germline CDR1 is SQVTM and CDR2 ANQGSEA. The CDR3 is made up of 13 amino acids. The CDR3 sequence is CSVEQGGRETQYF. CDR3 bases: TGCAGCGTTGAACAGGGTGGTCGGGAGACCCAGTACTTC.

This clone was found a few times. The rearrangement uses TRBV7-2 and TRBJ1-1, with TRBD1 as a possible D gene (6 bases). The V gene lost 7 bases and the J gene lost 2 bases, with 14 bases spanning the gap. There are 14 residues in the CDR3. Germline CDR1 and CDR2: SGHTA and FQGNSA. This CDR3 is CASTSTGLNTEAFF. The CDR3 coding sequence is TGTGCCAGCACATCGACAGGTCTAAACACTGAAGCTTTCTTT.

This clone was detected only a few times. The chain is built from TRBV29-1 and TRBJ2-5; TRBD1 matches 8 bases. The length of the CDR3 is 15 residues. Germline trimming cut 4 bases from V and 5 bases from J; bases unmatched to any gene: 12. Germline lookup yields CDR1 SQVTM and CDR2 ANQGSEA. CDR3 amino acids: CSVGTFDRGGETQYF. CDR3 nucleotides: TGCAGCGTTGGGACATTCGACAGGGGCGGCGAGACCCAGTACTTC.

On this clone: Different DNA sequences within this sample yield the same CDR3. The gene calls are TRBV30 and TRBJ2-2; D is ambiguous. This CDR3 contains 12 residues. Germline assignment: CDR1 GTSNPN and CDR2 SVGIG (reference sequence). Trimming pared 1 base from V and 8 bases from J, leaving 8 bases between. The CDR3 loop is CAWSAGPGELFF. The DNA of the CDR3 is TGTGCCTGGAGTGCCGGTCCTGGGGAGCTGTTTTTT.

The chain employs TRBV29-1 and TRBJ2-6; perhaps TRBD1 as D (5 bases). V was clipped by 4 bases and J by 0 bases, with 10 bases between them. The length of the CDR3 is 15 residues. Germline assignment: CDR1 SQVTM and CDR2 ANQGSEA. The CDR3 region is CSVVQGSSGANVLTF. The CDR3 region has the DNA TGCAGCGTTGTGCAGGGAAGCTCTGGGGCCAACGTCCTGACTTTC.

The genes are TRBV4-1 and TRBJ2-2; no reliable D call. The CDR3 extends over 13 amino acids. CDR1 MGHRA and CDR2 YSYEKL come from the germline V gene. V lost 4 bases and J 10 bases, leaving 13 bases between the germline ends. CDR3 DNA: TGCGCCAGCAGCCGATGGGTTTCGGAGGAGCTGTTTTTT. Translated, it gives CASSRWVSEELFF.

V and J are TRBV29-1 and TRBJ2-3; 7 bases fit TRBD1. The V and J ends lost 6 bases and 3 bases, in that order; junction bases with no gene match: 6. The CDR3 loop spans 13 amino acids. The V gene's germline CDR1 is SQVTM and CDR2 ANQGSEA. Here the CDR3 DNA reads TGCAGCGTAGACAGGGTCTTGACAGATACGCAGTATTTT. This codes for CSVDRVLTDTQYF.

V is TRBV7-2 and J is TRBJ2-5, with D uncertain. Germline CDR1 and CDR2: SGHTA and FQGNSA. V was cut by 2 bases and J by 1 base, with 8 bases left in between. This CDR3 contains 14 residues. CDR3 nucleotides: TGTGCCAGCAGCTTATTTCCAGTCCAAGAGACCCAGTACTTC. As protein: CASSLFPVQETQYF.

The chain joins TRBV7-2 to TRBJ2-3; 11 bases are a match to TRBD2. With V trimmed by 1 base and J by 3 bases, 6 bases remained unmatched. The germline CDR1 and CDR2 sequences are SGHTA and FQGNSA. The CDR3 spans 17 residues. CDR3: CASSLGVGLAETDTQYF. The CDR3 bases are TGTGCCAGCAGCTTAGGAGTGGGACTAGCGGAGACAGATACGCAGTATTTT.

This clone appeared a few times. CDR3 loop: CAWTPGQGASDTQYF. DNA for the CDR3: TGTGCCTGGACCCCGGGACAGGGGGCGTCAGATACGCAGTATTTT. This rearrangement joins TRBV30 to TRBJ2-3; 12 bases line up with TRBD1. Looked up from germline, CDR1 is GTSNPN and CDR2 is SVGIG (reference sequence). The CDR3 has 15 residues. V dropped 4 bases and J dropped 4; count of bases not matched to a gene: 6. The whole variable domain, filled in from reference TRBV30 and TRBJ2-3, reads SQTIHQWPATLVQPVGSPLSLECTVEGTSNPNLYWYRQAAGRGLQLLFYSVGIGQISSEVPQNLSASRPQDRQFILSSKKLLLSDSGFYLCAWTPGQGASDTQYFGPGTRLTVL.

The chain couples TRBV23-1 to TRBJ2-1; D not certain. TRBV23-1 is reported as an ORF; its role is uncertain. The CDR3 extends over 13 amino acids. The V end was cut by 3 bases, the J end by 6 bases, with 9 bases between. This CDR3 reads CASSHRLGNEQFF. The CDR3 bases are TGCGCCAGCAGTCATCGGTTAGGCAATGAGCAGTTCTTC.

This chain connects TRBV5-6 to TRBJ2-5; 7 bases map to TRBD1. The V and J ends lost 4 bases and 7 bases, in that order; junction bases with no gene match: 7. The CDR3 is made up of 13 amino acids. In germline, CDR1 is SGHDT, CDR2 YYEEEE. CDR3 region: CASSPGGDRTQYF. DNA for the CDR3: TGTGCCAGCAGCCCCGGTGGGGACAGGACCCAGTACTTC. Variable domain in full (rest from reference TRBV5-6 and TRBJ2-5): DAGVTQSPTHLIKTRGQQVTLRCSPKSGHDTVSWYQQALGQGPQFIFQYYEEEERQRGNFPDRFSGHQFPNYSSELNVNALLLGDSALYLCASSPGGDRTQYFGPGTRLLVL.

The chain recombines TRBV30 with TRBJ1-2; 9 bases fit TRBD1. Germline V lookup: CDR1 GTSNPN, CDR2 SVGIG (reference sequence). V lost 3 bases to trimming and J lost 5 bases; unmatched junction nucleotides: 4. The CDR3 sequence is 13 residues long. As DNA, the CDR3 is TGTGCCTGGAGAACGACAGGGGGTTATGGCTACACCTTC. This encodes CAWRTTGGYGYTF.

Concerning this clone itself: Other DNA sequences in the same sample also yield this CDR3. V is TRBV29-1 and J is TRBJ1-1; D unresolved. CDR3 length: 13 residues. CDR1 is SQVTM and CDR2 is ANQGSEA in the germline V gene. Between the trimmed V and J ends, which lost 4 bases and 0 bases, there was a span of 9 bases. CDR3 protein: CSVGGRMNTEAFF. The CDR3 DNA reads TGCAGCGTTGGCGGACGTATGAACACTGAAGCTTTCTTT. Looking up the rest from reference TRBV29-1 and TRBJ1-1 gives the full variable domain: SAVISQKPSRDICQRGTSLTIQCQVDSQVTMMFWYRQQPGQSLTLIATANQGSEATYESGFVIDKFPISRPNLTFSTLTVSNMSPEDSSIYLCSVGGRMNTEAFFGQGTRLTVV.

This clone has more than one count but fewer than ten. The chain joins TRBV29-1 to TRBJ2-2; no reliable D call. The V gene's germline CDR1 is SQVTM and CDR2 ANQGSEA. Trimming cost V 4 bases and J 6 bases, with 6 bases left between them. This CDR3 has 11 amino acids. The CDR3 DNA reads TGCAGCGTTGCGGGTCCCGGGGAGCTGTTTTTT. Encoded protein: CSVAGPGELFF.

The chain recombines TRBV6-6 with TRBJ2-5; a possible D gene is TRBD1 (6 bases). Trimming removed 2 bases at V and 3 bases at J, with 13 bases between. The CDR3 has 15 amino acids. Germline V gene data show CDR1 as MNHNY and CDR2 as SVGAGI (reference sequence). This CDR3 reads CASSYRDNGEETQYF. CDR3 nucleotides: TGTGCCAGCAGTTACCGGGACAACGGGGAAGAGACCCAGTACTTC.

This clone was detected a few times. The V call is TRBV29-1, the J call TRBJ2-7; 7 positions match TRBD1. V lost 3 bases, J lost 4 bases, and 6 bases stayed unmatched. There are 13 residues in the CDR3. Germline V gene lookup returns CDR1 SQVTM and CDR2 ANQGSEA. The CDR3 DNA follows: TGCAGCGTTGACGGGGACAGAGGTTACGAGCAGTACTTC. This sequence encodes CSVDGDRGYEQYF.

The CDR3 protein is CSVVGERNQPQHF. Written as DNA, the CDR3 is TGCAGCGTTGTGGGGGAGAGGAATCAGCCCCAGCATTTT. The chain recombines TRBV29-1 with TRBJ1-5; D might be TRBD1 (5 bases). CDR3 length: 13 amino acids. Germline V gene lookup returns CDR1 SQVTM and CDR2 ANQGSEA. The germline V and J ends were trimmed by 4 bases and 4 bases, with 11 bases remaining between them.

This rearrangement joins TRBV30 to TRBJ2-7; tentatively, D is TRBD2 (6 bases). Germline V gives CDR1 GTSNPN, CDR2 SVGIG (reference sequence). Trimming shortened V by 1 base and J by 1 base, and 8 bases separated the two germline ends. The CDR3 totals 13 residues. The CDR3 DNA follows: TGTGCCTGGAGTGGGGGGAGGTCCTACGAGCAGTACTTC. The encoded protein is CAWSGGRSYEQYF.

This clone was observed a few times. The chain employs TRBV29-1 and TRBJ2-7, with D maybe TRBD1 (6 bases). The CDR3 contains 12 residues. Trimming removed 6 bases from V and 6 bases from J, with 15 bases in between. The germline CDR1 and CDR2 sequences are SQVTM and ANQGSEA. CDR3 bases: TGCAGCGTACACAGGGATGTGGGCGAGCAGTACTTC. Residues: CSVHRDVGEQYF.

This clone was counted only a few times. This chain links TRBV4-2 with TRBJ1-4; D might be TRBD1 (5 bases). Trimming shortened V by 0 bases and J by 10 bases, and 15 bases separated the two germline ends. This CDR3 is 15 amino acids long. Germline CDR1 LGHNA, CDR2 YNFKEQ. CDR3: CASSQDPTGRGKLFF. Written as DNA, the CDR3 is TGTGCCAGCAGCCAAGATCCAACTGGAAGGGGAAAACTGTTTTTT.

This clone came up a few times. The chain is built from TRBV7-9 and TRBJ2-3; D not resolved. The CDR3 sequence is 13 residues long. Germline lookup yields CDR1 SEHNR and CDR2 FQNEAQ (reference sequence). V dropped 2 bases and J dropped 2 bases, with 5 bases sitting between them. CDR3 amino acids: CASSLNPTDTQYF. CDR3 DNA: TGTGCCAGCAGCTTAAACCCCACAGATACGCAGTATTTT.

The rearrangement joins TRBV18 to TRBJ2-1, with 8 bases identical to TRBD1. The trim removed 3 bases at V and 9 bases at J, leaving 10 bases unmatched. This CDR3 is 15 amino acids long. CDR1 and CDR2 from the germline V gene are KGHSH and LQKENI. CDR3 nucleotides: TGTGCCAGCTCACCTAGGACAGGGACGTCCGCTGAGCAGTTCTTC. Translation: CASSPRTGTSAEQFF.